Shown below are 27 T cell receptor beta chains from a single sample sequenced in a study of neurological immune-mediated disorders (dated by TCRdb to about 2019). The method behind the library was 5' RACE. Sequencing took place on an Illumina HiSeq 2500. TCRdb trimmed public reads at Q25 via fastp, called clones via MiXCR and kept in-frame beta chains. Rows merge per CDR3 protein into single entries with the most common DNA and genes. The sample table holds more than 75,000 distinct CDR3 sequences, of which 10% were seen once. The ten top clones hold about 1.8% of the sample. Input material: PBMCs. These TCRs come from a man aged 40-49 years in good health.

This clonotype showed up many times. The genes are TRBV7-3 and TRBJ2-5; TRBD1 is a possible D gene (5 bases). V lost 2 bases and J 4 bases, leaving 11 bases between the germline ends. CDR3 length equals 14 residues. The germline gives CDR1 SGHTA, CDR2 FQGTGA. The CDR3 DNA sequence: TGTGCCAGCAGCTTATCAGGGTACGGAGAGACCCAGTACTTC. Encoded protein: CASSLSGYGETQYF.

This clonotype was seen only a few times. V usage is TRBV9 and J usage is TRBJ1-2; D possibly corresponds to TRBD1 (5 bases). With 2 bases removed from V and 4 bases from J, the gap between germline ends came to 9 bases. Per germline, CDR1 SGDLS and CDR2 YYNGEE. This CDR3 region has 13 residues. The CDR3 bases are TGTGCCAGCAGCGTGGGCAGGGCCTATGGCTACACCTTC. This translates into CASSVGRAYGYTF. Full variable domain (missing parts from reference TRBV9 and TRBJ1-2): DSGVTQTPKHLITATGQRVTLRCSPRSGDLSVYWYQQSLDQGLQFLIQYYNGEERAKGNILERFSAQQFPDLHSELNLSSLELGDSALYFCASSVGRAYGYTFGSGTRLTVV.

This clonotype was seen repeatedly, ten times or more. This chain connects TRBV5-6 to TRBJ2-2; D is possibly TRBD2 (6 bases). V was pared by 4 bases and J by 7 bases, with 11 bases between. Germline V lookup: CDR1 SGHDT, CDR2 YYEEEE. The CDR3 contains 13 residues. CDR3 DNA sequence: TGTGCCAGCAGCCCGGTCGGGAGCGGGGAGCTGTTTTTT. It specifies CASSPVGSGELFF.

This clonotype was recorded at least ten times. CDR3 sequence reads: CASSYAGHGKNIQYF. CDR3 bases: TGTGCCAGCAGTTATGCGGGACACGGCAAAAACATTCAGTACTTC. The chain combines TRBV6-5 with TRBJ2-4; D may match TRBD1 or TRBD2 (6 bases each). The V end was cut by 3 bases, the J end by 3 bases, with 12 bases between. CDR3 size: 15 residues. Germline CDR1 MNHEY, CDR2 SVGAGI.

This clonotype was detected many times. The V call is TRBV10-3, the J call TRBJ2-3, with 10 positions matching TRBD2. The ends lost 9 bases at V and 1 base at J; junction bases unmatched: 7. In germline, CDR1 is ENHRY, CDR2 SYGVKD. The CDR3 covers 15 residues. CDR3 region: CAITGLAGGTDTQYF. DNA of the CDR3: TGTGCCATTACAGGTCTAGCGGGGGGCACAGATACGCAGTATTTT.

In the case of this clonotype: Given a much more abundant clone one base away, this may be a read error. The chain uses TRBV11-2 and TRBJ2-3; possibly TRBD2 for D (5 bases). CDR3 size: 15 residues. Germline CDR1 is SGHAT and CDR2 is FQNNGV. The CDR3 sequence is CASSPEGGFTYTQYF. The CDR3 coding sequence is TGTGCCAGCAGCCCAGAAGGAGGTTTCACATATACGCAGTATTTT.

This clonotype was seen ten or more times. The CDR3 loop reads CASSLGYALSYNEQFF. Written as DNA, the CDR3 is TGCGCCAGCAGCTTGGGGTACGCTCTCTCCTACAATGAGCAGTTCTTC. V is TRBV5-1 and J is TRBJ2-1; D unclear. Between the trimmed V and J ends, which lost 0 bases and 0 bases, there was a span of 10 bases. The germline gives CDR1 SGHRS, CDR2 YFSETQ. This CDR3 has 16 residues.

Ten or more counts support this clonotype. The chain carries TRBV20-1 and TRBJ1-6, with unresolved D. Germline V gene data show CDR1 as DFQATT and CDR2 as SNEGSKA (reference sequence). The CDR3 loop spans 13 amino acids. V gave up 6 bases and J gave up 10 bases, with 16 bases separating them. This CDR3 reads CSARDTSGSPLHF. CDR3 bases: TGCAGTGCCCGCGATACCTCGGGATCACCCCTCCACTTT.

This clonotype was recorded many times. The chain uses TRBV6-1 and TRBJ1-1, with no clear D. Germline V gene sequence: CDR1 MNHNS, CDR2 SASEGT. V lost 6 bases and J 5 bases, leaving 16 bases between the germline ends. There are 14 residues in the CDR3. CDR3 sequence (DNA): TGTGCCAGCAGCCTAGACGGAGGAAGAACTGAAGCTTTCTTT. Its protein product is CASSLDGGRTEAFF.

This clonotype was counted at least ten times. V and J are TRBV5-1 and TRBJ1-5; D call uncertain. The CDR3 runs 15 residues. The germline V gene encodes CDR1 SGHRS and CDR2 YFSETQ. Trimming took 0 bases from V and 1 from J, leaving 8 bases between them. The CDR3 nucleotides are TGCGCCAGCAGCTTGGCCGGGCAGAGCAATCAGCCCCAGCATTTT. Its translation: CASSLAGQSNQPQHF.

As to this clonotype: This could be a read error, since a much larger clone is one nucleotide away. The chain carries TRBV6-2 or TRBV6-3 and TRBJ1-5; 8 bases fit TRBD1. CDR1 MNHEY and CDR2 SVGEGT come from the germline V gene. The CDR3 consists of 15 residues. CDR3 in DNA: TGTGCCAGCAGTGATTCGGACAGGGTAGTTCAGACCCAGCATTTT. This encodes CASSDSDRVVQTQHF.

A word on this clonotype: This could be a read error, since a much larger clone is one nucleotide away. The rearrangement links TRBV5-1 to TRBJ2-5; unclear D gene. There are 13 residues in the CDR3. Germline CDR1 and CDR2: SGHRS and YFSETQ. This CDR3 reads CASSFSSTEIQYF. The DNA for the CDR3 is TGCGCCAGCAGCTTTAGTAGCACCGAGATCCAGTACTTC.

This chain connects TRBV3-1 to TRBJ2-3; 7 bases are shared with TRBD2. The CDR3 is made up of 15 amino acids. The germline V gene has CDR1 LGHDT and CDR2 YNNKEL (reference sequence). Trimming took 4 bases from V and 2 from J; bases not matched to a gene: 6. CDR3 coding DNA: TGTGCCAGCAGCCCCGGGACTACTAACACAGATACGCAGTATTTT. Its translation is CASSPGTTNTDTQYF.

This clonotype showed up many times. The rearrangement uses TRBV9 and TRBJ1-1; maybe TRBD1 (5 bases). The germline gives CDR1 SGDLS, CDR2 YYNGEE. The CDR3 consists of 15 residues. V lost 0 bases and J 5 bases, leaving 14 bases between the germline ends. The CDR3 spells CASSVEGQGETEAFF. The CDR3 nucleotides are TGTGCCAGCAGCGTAGAGGGCCAGGGAGAAACTGAAGCTTTCTTT.

This clonotype was counted a few times. This rearrangement joins TRBV7-9 to TRBJ1-2; the D gene is possibly TRBD1 (5 bases). The V gene's germline CDR1 is SEHNR and CDR2 FQNEAQ (reference sequence). The CDR3 extends over 15 amino acids. Trimming stripped 5 bases from V and 4 bases from J, with 17 bases between. The CDR3 loop is CASSPPGDSGYGYTF. For the CDR3, the DNA is TGTGCCAGCAGCCCCCCCGGCGACAGTGGCTATGGCTACACCTTC.

The chain is built from TRBV14 and TRBJ1-2; D might be TRBD1 (6 bases). From germline, CDR1 is SGHDN and CDR2 FVKESK. The V end was cut by 0 bases, the J end by 8 bases, with 10 bases between. The CDR3 runs 13 residues. DNA for the CDR3: TGTGCCAGCAGCCAAGAGAGGAGGGGGGGCTACACCTTC. Encoded protein: CASSQERRGGYTF.

This clonotype was seen only a few times. Since a much larger clone is just one base distant, this may be a read error. V gene TRBV6-5 combines with J gene TRBJ1-1; 7 bases map to TRBD1. The CDR3 length is 13 residues. Germline V gene data show CDR1 as MNHEY and CDR2 as SVGAGI. V was clipped by 6 bases and J by 1 base; unmatched bases: 2. The CDR3 DNA sequence: TGTGCCAGCAGGTGGGACAGGAACACTGAAGCTTTCTTT. This gives the protein CASRWDRNTEAFF.

This clonotype occurred many times. The chain couples TRBV6-5 to TRBJ2-1; 14 nucleotides match TRBD2. Germline V gives CDR1 MNHEY, CDR2 SVGAGI. V lost 6 bases to trimming and J lost 1 base; unmatched junction nucleotides: 5. The CDR3 is 17 residues long. The DNA of the CDR3 is TGTGCCAGCAGCCGACTAGCGGGGGGGGAGTCCTACAATGAGCAGTTCTTC. This sequence encodes CASSRLAGGESYNEQFF.

This clonotype was seen ten or more times. This chain connects TRBV11-2 to TRBJ2-1; the match to TRBD1 covers 9 bases. V lost 4 bases and J lost 8; bases outside the gene matches: 9. Germline V lookup: CDR1 SGHAT, CDR2 FQNNGV. CDR3 length: 15 residues. CDR3 in DNA: TGTGCCAGCAGCTCCCCCGGGACAGGGTTGTATGAGCAGTTCTTC. Translated: CASSSPGTGLYEQFF.

This clonotype came up a few times. This may be a read error, as it is one base from a much larger clone. V and J are TRBV6-5 and TRBJ2-5; possibly TRBD1 for D (6 bases). The CDR3 extends over 14 amino acids. CDR1 and CDR2 (germline): MNHEY, SVGAGI. V dropped 6 bases and J dropped 5 bases, with 16 bases sitting between them. The CDR3 DNA sequence: TGTGCCAGCAGGGTCCTGGGGGCGCGGGAGACCCAGTACTTC. Translation gives CASRVLGARETQYF.

This clonotype occurred many times. V gene TRBV11-2 combines with J gene TRBJ2-7; 8 nucleotides align to TRBD2. This CDR3 comprises 14 residues. The V and J ends lost 1 base and 4 bases, in that order; junction bases with no gene match: 3. Germline V gene data show CDR1 as SGHAT and CDR2 as FQNNGV. CDR3 sequence (DNA): TGTGCCAGCAGCTTAGGGAGCGGGAGTTACGAGCAGTACTTC. Translated: CASSLGSGSYEQYF. The variable domain in full, with the rest retrieved from reference TRBV11-2 and TRBJ2-7, is EAGVAQSPRYKIIEKRQSVAFWCNPISGHATLYWYQQILGQGPKLLIQFQNNGVVDDSQLPKDRFSAERLKGVDSTLKIQPAKLEDSAVYLCASSLGSGSYEQYFGPGTRLTVT.

This clonotype was detected many times. The V and J genes are TRBV5-1 and TRBJ2-7; D is possibly TRBD2 (6 bases). CDR3 size: 14 residues. CDR1 is SGHRS, CDR2 YFSETQ, per germline. V was cut by 0 bases and J by 3 bases, with 10 bases left in between. CDR3 nucleotides: TGCGCCAGCAGCTTGGGGAGGGGCGGCTACGAGCAGTACTTC. This translates into CASSLGRGGYEQYF.

This clonotype was observed at least ten times. V and J are TRBV12-3 or TRBV12-4 and TRBJ2-6; tentatively, D is TRBD1 (5 bases). With 3 bases removed from V and 0 bases from J, the gap between germline ends came to 15 bases. The CDR3 sequence is 18 residues long. CDR3 protein: CASSFKGRVLSGANVLTF. The DNA of the CDR3 is TGTGCCAGCAGTTTCAAAGGCAGGGTTCTCTCTGGGGCCAACGTCCTGACTTTC.

This clonotype was seen repeatedly, ten times or more. This chain connects TRBV24-1 to TRBJ2-2; the D gene is possibly TRBD1 (6 bases). This CDR3 has 15 amino acids. With 8 bases removed from V and 0 bases from J, the gap between germline ends came to 12 bases. Germline V gene data show CDR1 as KGHDR and CDR2 as SFDVKD. The CDR3 protein is CATMTGTTNTGELFF. CDR3 bases: TGTGCCACCATGACCGGGACAACGAACACCGGGGAGCTGTTTTTT.

Ten or more counts support this clonotype. CDR3 nucleotides: TGCGCCAGCAGCTCCCTTTCAGGGGGAAGGGCCTCCTACAATGAGCAGTTCTTC. As protein: CASSSLSGGRASYNEQFF. The chain carries TRBV5-1 and TRBJ2-1; TRBD1 matches 7 bases. J was trimmed by 0 bases and V by 3 bases; bases with no gene match: 12. CDR3 length: 18 amino acids. The germline CDR1 and CDR2 sequences are SGHRS and YFSETQ.

This clonotype was seen ten or more times. The V and J genes are TRBV12-3 or TRBV12-4 and TRBJ2-1; 12 bases line up with TRBD2. CDR3 length: 15 amino acids. V was pared by 6 bases and J by 5 bases, with 5 bases of the junction left unmatched. The CDR3 bases are TGTGCCAGCAGCTCCCGACTAGCGGGGGACAATGAGCAGTTCTTC. As protein: CASSSRLAGDNEQFF.

The table lists this clonotype with many counts. The rearrangement links TRBV20-1 to TRBJ2-1, with D possibly matching TRBD2 (5 bases). Germline CDR1 is DFQATT and CDR2 is SNEGSKA (reference sequence). This CDR3 contains 15 residues. V shed 2 bases and J shed 2 bases, with 13 bases lying between them. CDR3: CSARRPGFAYNEQFF. Here the CDR3 DNA reads TGCAGTGCTAGACGTCCGGGATTCGCCTACAATGAGCAGTTCTTC.